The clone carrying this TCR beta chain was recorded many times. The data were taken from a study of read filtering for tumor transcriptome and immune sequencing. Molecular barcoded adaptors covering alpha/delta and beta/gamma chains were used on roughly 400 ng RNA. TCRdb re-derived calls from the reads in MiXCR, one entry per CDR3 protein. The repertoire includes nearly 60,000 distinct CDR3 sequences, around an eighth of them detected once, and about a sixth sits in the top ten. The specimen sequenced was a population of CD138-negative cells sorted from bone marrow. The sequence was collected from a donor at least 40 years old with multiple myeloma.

The CDR3 loop reads CASSTSRAKETQYF. The CDR3 coding sequence is TGTGCCAGCAGTACCAGTAGGGCAAAGGAGACCCAGTACTTC. The V and J genes are TRBV12-3 or TRBV12-4 and TRBJ2-5; D gene ambiguous. The CDR3 totals 14 residues. V gave up 5 bases and J gave up 5 bases, with 15 bases separating them.